The 15 T cell receptor beta chains below were found in one sample sequenced in a study of blood T cell repertoires in COVID-19. Repertoires were generated with immunoSEQ multiplex PCR, while TCRdb's copy carries only in-frame clones and drops some. The sample has some 150,000 clones, approximately 90% seen once. The sample comprised peripheral blood. The receptor set was obtained from a woman in her sixties or seventies who had recovered from COVID-19.

This clone was detected a few times. The chain is built from TRBV28 and TRBJ1-6; a possible D gene is TRBD1 (6 bases). The CDR3 runs to 15 residues. From germline, CDR1 is MDHEN and CDR2 SYDVKM. V was pared by 6 bases and J by 7 bases, with 16 bases between. CDR3 nucleotides: TGTGCCAGCAGCACCGGGGGGCCCCTCAATTCACCCCTCCACTTT. As protein: CASSTGGPLNSPLHF.

The rearrangement uses TRBV28 and TRBJ1-1; no clear D. Germline V gene sequence: CDR1 MDHEN, CDR2 SYDVKM. V lost 5 bases and J lost 0, with 13 bases in between. The CDR3 runs to 15 residues. In DNA, the CDR3 is TGTGCCAGCAGTCCCCCTCGGAGAATGAACACTGAAGCTTTCTTT. Its protein is CASSPPRRMNTEAFF.

The genes are TRBV4-3 and TRBJ2-3; perhaps TRBD2 as D (7 bases). Germline-derived CDR1 and CDR2 are LGHNA and YSLEER. The CDR3 is made up of 15 amino acids. V was pared by 1 base and J by 6 bases, with 14 bases between. CDR3 protein: CASSQVGGGRDTQYF. CDR3 DNA: TGCGCCAGCAGCCAAGTAGGGGGGGGACGCGATACGCAGTATTTT.

The V and J genes are TRBV5-1 and TRBJ1-4, with D perhaps matching TRBD1 (5 bases). This CDR3 has 15 amino acids. The V end was cut by 3 bases, the J end by 5 bases, with 14 bases between. The germline CDR1 and CDR2 sequences are SGHRS and YFSETQ. CDR3 coding DNA: TGCGCCAGCAGCTGGGGGGACGGAGGGAATGAAAAACTGTTTTTT. This gives the protein CASSWGDGGNEKLFF.

The V gene is TRBV2, the J gene TRBJ1-5; D is ambiguous. The germline gives CDR1 SNHLY, CDR2 FYNNEI. V was shortened by 8 bases and J by 3 bases, with 11 bases between the two germline ends. The CDR3 contains 13 residues. The CDR3: CASDPGSNQPQHF. DNA of the CDR3: TGTGCCAGCGATCCGGGTTCCAATCAGCCCCAGCATTTT.

This rearrangement joins TRBV23-1 to TRBJ2-5; 15 bases agree with TRBD2. TRBV23-1 is annotated as an ORF whose role is uncertain. This CDR3 has 20 amino acids. V trimming: 6 bases; J trimming: 1 base; junction bases outside the gene matches: 15. CDR3 nucleotide sequence: TGCGCCAGCAGCGGAACCGGGACTAGCGGGGGGTATTCCCTCCAAGAGACCCAGTACTTC. Translated: CASSGTGTSGGYSLQETQYF.

V gene TRBV6-2 or TRBV6-3 combines with J gene TRBJ2-4; 9 bases match TRBD1. The germline V gene encodes CDR1 MNHEY and CDR2 SVGEGT. The CDR3 runs to 14 residues. With 0 bases clipped from V and 8 bases from J, the junction kept 2 bases outside the gene matches. Here the CDR3 reads CASSYSTGGDIQYF. CDR3 bases: TGTGCCAGCAGTTACTCGACAGGGGGGGACATTCAGTACTTC.

The chain joins TRBV3-1 (or the pseudogene TRBV3-2) to TRBJ2-7; D gene uncertain. Deletions cut 0 bases from V and 2 bases from J, with 8 bases between. The CDR3 covers 14 residues. Germline CDR1 and CDR2: LGHDT and YNNKEL (reference sequence). The CDR3 DNA sequence: TGTGCCAGCAGCCAAGATGGGCAGCCCTACGAGCAGTACTTC. It codes for CASSQDGQPYEQYF.

The chain couples TRBV7-3 to TRBJ2-3; TRBD2 agrees at 10 bases. J was trimmed by 6 bases and V by 4 bases; bases with no gene match: 7. Germline values: CDR1 SGHTA, CDR2 FQGTGA. This CDR3 is 15 amino acids long. CDR3 DNA sequence: TGTGCCAGCAGCTCGCTAGCGGGGGACAGGGATACGCAGTATTTT. Encoded protein: CASSSLAGDRDTQYF.

This clone was counted a single time. V gene TRBV6-1 combines with J gene TRBJ1-5, with D unresolved. This CDR3 has 16 residues. V shed 4 bases and J shed 0 bases, with 13 bases lying between them. Germline V gives CDR1 MNHNS, CDR2 SASEGT. In DNA form, the CDR3 reads TGTGCCAGCAGTGCCGACGGAGCTTTTAGCAATCAGCCCCAGCATTTT. Protein sequence: CASSADGAFSNQPQHF.

This CDR3 reads CASSDAGTAKNIQYF. CDR3 DNA: TGTGCCAGCAGTGATGCAGGAACGGCCAAAAACATTCAGTACTTC. V is TRBV28 and J is TRBJ2-4; no definite D call. V lost 5 bases to trimming and J lost 1 base, with 12 bases between them. This CDR3 has 15 residues. Germline CDR1 MDHEN, CDR2 SYDVKM.

The chain recombines TRBV5-1 with TRBJ1-1; D is unclear. V gave up 1 base and J gave up 0 bases, with 4 bases separating them. Per the germline V gene, CDR1 is SGHRS and CDR2 is YFSETQ. There are 13 residues in the CDR3. The CDR3 reads CASSLKLNTEAFF. The DNA of the CDR3 is TGCGCCAGCAGCTTGAAGCTGAACACTGAAGCTTTCTTT. Together with reference TRBV5-1 and TRBJ1-1, the CDR3 gives the full variable domain: KAGVTQTPRYLIKTRGQQVTLSCSPISGHRSVSWYQQTPGQGLQFLFEYFSETQRNKGNFPGRFSGRQFSNSRSEMNVSTLELGDSALYLCASSLKLNTEAFFGQGTRLTVV.

V is TRBV5-4 and J is TRBJ2-1, with TRBD2 identical over 8 bases. V dropped 0 bases and J dropped 10; count of bases not matched to a gene: 12. The germline CDR1 and CDR2 sequences are SGHNT and YYREEE (reference sequence). This CDR3 has 16 amino acids. CDR3 residues: CASSLERWYPGGEQFF. CDR3 DNA: TGTGCCAGCAGCTTGGAGAGATGGTACCCGGGGGGGGAGCAGTTCTTC.

V gene TRBV9 combines with J gene TRBJ1-2, with D possibly being TRBD1 (5 bases). V dropped 0 bases and J dropped 7 bases, with 13 bases sitting between them. Germline lookup yields CDR1 SGDLS and CDR2 YYNGEE. The CDR3 extends over 14 amino acids. The CDR3 DNA is TGTGCCAGCAGCGTAGGGGGCCAGGTCCCTGGCTACACCTTC. Translation gives CASSVGGQVPGYTF.

CDR3 coding DNA: TGTGCCAGCAGTTTGAGGGGGCAGCACACTGAAGCTTTCTTT. This translates into CASSLRGQHTEAFF. The chain employs TRBV28 and TRBJ1-1; 7 bases map to TRBD1. J gave up 3 bases and V 3 bases, and 4 bases lay outside the gene matches. Germline values: CDR1 MDHEN, CDR2 SYDVKM. This CDR3 spans 14 amino acids. The full variable domain, rest sourced from reference TRBV28 and TRBJ1-1, is DVKVTQSSRYLVKRTGEKVFLECVQDMDHENMFWYRQDPGLGLRLIYFSYDVKMKEKGDIPEGYSVSREKKERFSLILESASTNQTSMYLCASSLRGQHTEAFFGQGTRLTVV.